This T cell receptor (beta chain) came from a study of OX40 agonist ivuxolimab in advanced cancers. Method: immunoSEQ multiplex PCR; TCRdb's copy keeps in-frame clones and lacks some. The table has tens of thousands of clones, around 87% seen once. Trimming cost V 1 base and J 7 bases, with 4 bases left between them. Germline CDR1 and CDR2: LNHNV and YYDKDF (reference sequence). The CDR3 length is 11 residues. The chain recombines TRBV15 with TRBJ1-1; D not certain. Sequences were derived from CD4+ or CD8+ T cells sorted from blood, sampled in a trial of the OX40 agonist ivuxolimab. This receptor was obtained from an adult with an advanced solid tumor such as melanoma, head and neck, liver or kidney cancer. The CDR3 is CATSRGLEAFF. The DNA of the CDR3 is TGTGCCACCAGCAGAGGCCTTGAAGCTTTCTTT.